This T cell receptor (beta chain) stems from a study of shared clonotypes between healthy human individuals. On the study more broadly: Plates per donor: three CD4 naive, three CD4 memory, two CD8 naive, one CD8 memory.

Some clones are missing from TCRdb's copy, which holds only in-frame ones; the method was immunoSEQ multiplex PCR. The sample carries 740,000 or so clones, 73% recorded once. Study-level findings and limits: For sorted subsets, rarefaction showed incomplete sequencing despite large depth. The study found approximately 5% of naive CD4 clonotypes shared across a few donors.

This clone was seen a handful of times. Antigen specificity is unknown. The CDR3 is made up of 21 amino acids. V shed 3 bases and J 0 bases; nucleotides not matched to a gene: 15. The V gene's germline CDR1 is MDHEN and CDR2 SYDVKM. CD4+ cells were split into CD45RA+ naive and CD45RA-negative memory subsets. This TCR derives from a woman in her twenties or thirties in good health. This sequence joins TRBV28 and TRBJ2-3, with 13 bases lining up with TRBD2. Sequencing was done on a sample of memory CD4+ T cells sorted from blood. Documented subset: CD45RA-negative fraction. CDR3 bases: TGTGCCAGCAGTTTCCCAAATACCTGGACTAGCGGGAGTGATAGCACAGATACGCAGTATTTT. It encodes CASSFPNTWTSGSDSTDTQYF.